These 29 T cell receptor beta chains were sequenced from one sample in a study of T-cell memory formation after mild COVID-19. TCRdb used MiXCR to reprocess the 5' RACE reads, holding one entry per CDR3 protein. The sample gives roughly 320,000 distinct CDR3 sequences, 25% to 30% of which show up once; about 14% is in the top ten. The sequenced sample consisted of PBMCs or a T cell subset sorted from them (not recorded which). These receptors all stem from an adult woman who had mild COVID-19 (a few samples of this study predate the infection). Cell type and time point are not known.

The chain is built from TRBV7-9 and TRBJ2-2; 13 nucleotides align to TRBD2. Germline V gives CDR1 SEHNR, CDR2 FQNEAQ (reference sequence). V gave up 2 bases and J gave up 0 bases; unmatched junction bases: 12. The CDR3 runs 21 residues. As DNA, the CDR3 is TGTGCCAGCAGCTTAAATGTTGGGTGGACTAGCGGGAGAACGAACACCGGGGAGCTGTTTTTT. It specifies CASSLNVGWTSGRTNTGELFF.

The chain recombines TRBV12-3 or TRBV12-4 with TRBJ2-7; D uncertain. The V gene lost 5 bases and the J gene lost 4 bases, with 9 bases spanning the gap. The CDR3 length is 12 residues. The CDR3 sequence: CASSPQVYEQYF. CDR3 DNA sequence: TGTGCCAGCAGTCCCCAGGTGTACGAGCAGTACTTC.

This clonotype was recorded a few times. The V and J genes are TRBV20-1 and TRBJ2-7; D may be TRBD2 (6 bases). Germline assignment: CDR1 DFQATT and CDR2 SNEGSKA (reference sequence). V lost 7 bases and J 5 bases, leaving 12 bases between the germline ends. The CDR3 loop spans 11 amino acids. CDR3 residues: CSVRLGDEQYF. CDR3 DNA sequence: TGCAGTGTTCGACTAGGGGACGAGCAGTACTTC.

In nucleotides, the CDR3 is TGTGCCTCAAAGCGGGCGGGGGGACCCTACAATGAGCAGTTCTTC. Translating it yields CASKRAGGPYNEQFF. This chain links TRBV10-3 with TRBJ2-1; 8 bases match TRBD2. CDR1 and CDR2 (germline): ENHRY, SYGVKD. The CDR3 extends over 15 amino acids. Losses at the gene ends were 11 bases for V and 2 bases for J; bases not matched to a gene: 11.

This clonotype was detected only a few times. V usage is TRBV11-3 and J usage is TRBJ2-1; possibly TRBD2 for D (6 bases). Per germline, CDR1 SGHNT and CDR2 YENEEA. This CDR3 is 17 amino acids long. The V end was cut by 3 bases, the J end by 6 bases, with 21 bases between. The CDR3 DNA reads TGTGCCAGCAGCTTGAATTGGTTAGGAGGGTACGGCAATGAGCAGTTCTTC. Translation: CASSLNWLGGYGNEQFF.

The chain is built from TRBV20-1 and TRBJ2-7, with 10 positions matching TRBD2. The CDR3 runs 13 residues. V dropped 1 base and J dropped 5; count of bases not matched to a gene: 2. Germline CDR1 is DFQATT and CDR2 is SNEGSKA (reference sequence). CDR3 region: CSARVAGGDEQYF. CDR3 sequence (DNA): TGCAGTGCTAGAGTAGCGGGAGGCGACGAGCAGTACTTC.

The V gene is TRBV12-3 or TRBV12-4, the J gene TRBJ2-5; TRBD2 aligns across 13 bases. V lost 4 bases to trimming and J lost 4 bases; unmatched junction nucleotides: 3. This CDR3 is built from 15 residues. CDR3 in amino acids: CASSSTSGGAETQYF. The CDR3 coding sequence is TGTGCCAGCAGTTCAACTAGCGGGGGGGCAGAGACCCAGTACTTC.

DNA of the CDR3: TGTGCCAGCAGCCAACGGGTCCGATCGGATACGCAGTATTTT. It encodes CASSQRVRSDTQYF. The genes are TRBV3-1 and TRBJ2-3, with D unresolved. The CDR3 is 14 amino acids. In germline, CDR1 is LGHDT, CDR2 YNNKEL (reference sequence). Trimming left V 2 bases short and J 6 bases short, with 12 bases between.

The genes are TRBV28 and TRBJ1-2; perhaps TRBD1 as D (5 bases). Germline CDR1 and CDR2: MDHEN and SYDVKM. The CDR3 has 14 residues. V lost 3 bases and J lost 4, with 12 bases in between. As DNA, the CDR3 is TGTGCCAGCAGTTTTAAGGGGCAGTTCTATGGCTACACCTTC. Amino acids: CASSFKGQFYGYTF.

The chain links TRBV7-9 to TRBJ1-1; D remains ambiguous. V lost 5 bases and J 5 bases, leaving 21 bases between the germline ends. The germline CDR1 and CDR2 sequences are SEHNR and FQNEAQ (reference sequence). The CDR3 extends over 16 amino acids. CDR3 sequence: CASSTAFGVEGTEAFF. DNA of the CDR3: TGTGCCAGCAGCACCGCCTTCGGGGTGGAAGGGACTGAAGCTTTCTTT.

In its sample, this clonotype was seen a few times. This sequence joins TRBV12-3 or TRBV12-4 and TRBJ2-1; tentatively, D is TRBD2 (6 bases). V shed 1 base and J shed 12 bases, with 13 bases lying between them. This CDR3 is 13 amino acids long. CDR3 sequence reads: CASSLGTVGGQFF. The CDR3 coding sequence is TGTGCCAGCAGTTTAGGGACCGTCGGGGGGCAGTTCTTC.

Only a few counts were recorded for this clonotype. The chain has TRBV3-1 and TRBJ2-7; TRBD2 is a possible D gene (5 bases). The CDR3 sequence is 15 residues long. Deletions cut 3 bases from V and 5 bases from J, with 17 bases between. The germline gives CDR1 LGHDT, CDR2 YNNKEL (reference sequence). This CDR3 is CASSHQRAGRDEQYF. Here the CDR3 DNA reads TGTGCCAGCAGCCATCAGAGGGCAGGAAGGGACGAGCAGTACTTC.

This clonotype was recorded a few times. The chain has TRBV10-3 and TRBJ2-2; D gene uncertain. This CDR3 has 12 amino acids. Germline V gene lookup returns CDR1 ENHRY and CDR2 SYGVKD. V was pared by 4 bases and J by 8 bases, with 8 bases between. The CDR3 sequence: CAISVSGGELFF. CDR3 in DNA: TGTGCCATCAGTGTCTCGGGTGGGGAGCTGTTTTTT.

In its sample, this clonotype was seen a few times. The chain combines TRBV7-2 with TRBJ2-7; a possible D gene is TRBD2 (5 bases). The CDR3 has 14 residues. The V end lost 6 bases, the J end lost 2 bases, and 14 bases lay between the germline ends. Looked up from germline, CDR1 is SGHTA and CDR2 is FQGNSA. CDR3 coding DNA: TGTGCCAGCAGACCTGATAGCGCGACCTACGAGCAGTACTTC. Protein: CASRPDSATYEQYF. The complete variable domain, with remaining parts taken from reference TRBV7-2 and TRBJ2-7, reads GAGVSQSPSNKVTEKGKDVELRCDPISGHTALYWYRQSLGQGLEFLIYFQGNSAPDKSGLPSDRFSAERTGGSVSTLTIQRTQQEDSAVYLCASRPDSATYEQYFGPGTRLTVT.

The rearrangement joins TRBV2 to TRBJ1-2; TRBD1 agrees at 9 bases. CDR1 SNHLY and CDR2 FYNNEI come from the germline V gene. V was pared by 4 bases and J by 4 bases, with 4 bases of the junction left unmatched. This CDR3 spans 14 amino acids. The CDR3 protein is CASSGTGGIYGYTF. As DNA, the CDR3 is TGTGCCAGCAGTGGTACAGGGGGCATCTATGGCTACACCTTC. Together with reference TRBV2 and TRBJ1-2, the CDR3 gives the full variable domain: EPEVTQTPSHQVTQMGQEVILRCVPISNHLYFYWYRQILGQKVEFLVSFYNNEISEKSEIFDDQFSVERPDGSNFTLKIRSTKLEDSAMYFCASSGTGGIYGYTFGSGTRLTVV.

This clonotype was found a few times. The CDR3 spells CASSKDNPGQDSYEQYF. The CDR3 coding sequence is TGTGCCAGCAGCAAAGATAACCCGGGACAGGACTCCTACGAGCAGTACTTC. The chain uses TRBV21-1 and TRBJ2-7; the table's D call of TRBD1 was not tested on the DNA. TRBV21-1 is a pseudogene segment. The CDR3 runs 17 residues.

The V and J genes are TRBV20-1 and TRBJ1-5; 7 nucleotides align to TRBD1. V trimming: 3 bases; J trimming: 4 bases; junction bases outside the gene matches: 3. CDR3 size: 13 residues. Per the germline V gene, CDR1 is DFQATT and CDR2 is SNEGSKA (reference sequence). CDR3 nucleotides: TGCAGTGCTAGTTACAGGGGTAATCAGCCCCAGCATTTT. This translates into CSASYRGNQPQHF.

This clonotype was seen more than once but under ten times. V and J are TRBV29-1 and TRBJ2-4, with 7 bases fitting TRBD1. From germline, CDR1 is SQVTM and CDR2 ANQGSEA. J lost 3 bases, V lost 4 bases, and 9 bases had no gene match. This CDR3 has 15 residues. DNA of the CDR3: TGCAGCGTTGTAGGGGGCGTTTCGGGCAAAAACATTCAGTACTTC. Translating it yields CSVVGGVSGKNIQYF.

With respect to this clonotype: The CDR3 carries no conserved terminal phenylalanine or tryptophan, so it likely arises from a read error. This rearrangement joins TRBV5-1 to TRBJ2-1, with TRBD2 matching 10 bases. V was clipped by 4 bases and J by 7 bases; unmatched bases: 11. This CDR3 has 16 amino acids. Germline CDR1 and CDR2: SGHRS and YFSETQ. The CDR3 loop reads CASSPISGRVRNEQFS. The CDR3 DNA reads TGCGCCAGCAGCCCCATCAGCGGGAGGGTTAGAAATGAGCAGTTCTCC.

This clonotype was detected a few times. The V call is TRBV15, the J call TRBJ2-1; D is ambiguous. V shed 1 base and J shed 3 bases, with 16 bases lying between them. From germline, CDR1 is LNHNV and CDR2 YYDKDF (reference sequence). The CDR3 consists of 17 residues. The DNA of the CDR3 is TGTGCCACCAGCAGAGTAGGGTCTCGCAGATTCTACAATGAGCAGTTCTTC. This codes for CATSRVGSRRFYNEQFF.

This chain uses TRBV29-1 with TRBJ2-1; D possibly corresponds to TRBD1 (6 bases). CDR1 is SQVTM, CDR2 ANQGSEA, per germline. V lost 0 bases and J lost 6, with 15 bases in between. This CDR3 contains 15 residues. Here the CDR3 DNA reads TGCAGCGTTGAAGATCCCAGGGGTTTCATCAATGAGCAGTTCTTC. Residues: CSVEDPRGFINEQFF.

CDR3 in DNA: TGTGCCAGCAGCTCCTCTTACGATGAGCAGTTCTTC. This sequence encodes CASSSSYDEQFF. The chain couples TRBV13 to TRBJ2-1, with D uncertain. This CDR3 contains 12 residues. Trimming cost V 4 bases and J 8 bases, with 9 bases left between them. Germline loops: CDR1 PRHDT, CDR2 FYEKMQ (reference sequence).

This clonotype was recorded a few times. The chain links TRBV7-9 to TRBJ1-6; the D gene is possibly TRBD1 (6 bases). The length of the CDR3 is 14 residues. The germline V and J ends were trimmed by 3 bases and 14 bases, with 17 bases remaining between them. CDR1 and CDR2 from the germline V gene are SEHNR and FQNEAQ (reference sequence). CDR3 coding DNA: TGTGCCAGCAGCTTTCCGGGACAAATTATTGCCCTCCACTTT. It encodes CASSFPGQIIALHF.

The chain is built from TRBV4-1 and TRBJ2-3, with D possibly being TRBD1 or TRBD2 (6 bases each). Germline V lookup: CDR1 MGHRA, CDR2 YSYEKL. V was shortened by 7 bases and J by 4 bases, with 15 bases between the two germline ends. This CDR3 comprises 14 residues. This chain's CDR3 is CASNPLGGADTQYF. The CDR3 region has the DNA TGCGCCAGCAACCCTTTGGGGGGCGCAGATACGCAGTATTTT.

This clonotype was counted at least ten times. The chain links TRBV7-6 to TRBJ2-3, with D unresolved. The V gene lost 4 bases and the J gene lost 0 bases, with 5 bases spanning the gap. This CDR3 has 13 residues. Germline assignment: CDR1 SGHVS and CDR2 FNYEAQ. The CDR3 reads CASSYTSTDTQYF. The CDR3 nucleotides are TGTGCCAGCAGCTACACTAGCACAGATACGCAGTATTTT.

V and J are TRBV7-9 and TRBJ1-1; possible D gene TRBD1, 6 bases. Trimming stripped 5 bases from V and 5 bases from J, with 18 bases between. CDR3 length: 15 residues. Germline V gene lookup returns CDR1 SEHNR and CDR2 FQNEAQ (reference sequence). CDR3 nucleotides: TGTGCCAGCAGCCCCGGTGGGGGGCGCGGGACTGAAGCTTTCTTT. The encoded protein is CASSPGGGRGTEAFF.

The genes are TRBV7-9 and TRBJ2-1, with 8 bases matching TRBD1. Germline CDR1 reads SEHNR; CDR2 reads FQNEAQ (reference sequence). V was pared by 5 bases and J by 6 bases, with 12 bases of the junction left unmatched. The CDR3 covers 16 residues. CDR3 nucleotides: TGTGCCAGCAGCCCACAGGACAGGGCGACAGGCAATGAGCAGTTCTTC. Translating it yields CASSPQDRATGNEQFF.

The rearrangement links TRBV6-5 to TRBJ2-5; 7 bases agree with TRBD1. There are 12 residues in the CDR3. Losses at the gene ends were 8 bases for V and 5 bases for J; bases not matched to a gene: 5. Germline CDR1 is MNHEY and CDR2 is SVGAGI. CDR3 region: CASGHRGETQYF. In DNA form, the CDR3 reads TGTGCCAGCGGCCACAGGGGCGAGACCCAGTACTTC.

The gene calls are TRBV12-3 or TRBV12-4 and TRBJ1-1; TRBD1 agrees at 8 bases. J was trimmed by 4 bases and V by 9 bases; bases with no gene match: 4. The CDR3 has 12 amino acids. As DNA, the CDR3 is TGTGCCAGTGAAACAGGGGGCACTGAAGCTTTCTTT. Residues: CASETGGTEAFF.